This T cell receptor (beta chain) was observed in a study of blood T cell repertoires in COVID-19. The overall study: Acute and convalescent COVID-19 samples came from the United States, Italy and Spain. The cDNA or gDNA used as material had been derived from T cells, B-cell-depleted T cells, or PBMCs.

This clone was seen just once. How the authors handled the data: Counts of nucleated cells, estimated from reference gene primer amplification, were obtained. This table comes from immunoSEQ multiplex PCR, and its TCRdb copy is limited to in-frame clones, with some not included. D and trimming come from the DNA, and the V and J calls and clone size come from that table. This sample yields 190,000 or so clones, of which about 83% are seen a single time; 0.8% to 1% belongs to the top ten. Germline V gives CDR1 MGHRA, CDR2 YSYEKL. The CDR3 length is 12 residues. V gave up 0 bases and J gave up 7 bases, with 6 bases separating them.

The sequenced sample was peripheral blood. The V and J genes are TRBV4-1 and TRBJ2-5; D remains unclear. The clonotype was recovered from a woman aged 18-35 years who had recovered from COVID-19. CDR3 coding DNA: TGCGCCAGCAGCCAAGACCCAGGGACCCAGTACTTC. This translates into CASSQDPGTQYF.